This TCR beta chain was found in a study of beta chain features in type 1 diabetes. At the level of the study: Investigators examined 85 million to 110 million sorted cells across all samples. Study outcomes and limitations: The study found that naive, central memory and Treg TCRB repertoires appeared more similar in patients than in healthy donors.

The whole isolated RNA underwent reverse transcription, so sequencing captured expressed TCRB transcripts. Assay: immunoSEQ multiplex PCR; the TCRdb copy retains only in-frame clones and omits some. The sample contains more than 300,000 clones, more than 13% of which appear only once. This clone was observed a handful of times. What it recognizes is unknown. The TCR comes from a woman aged 18-29 years in good health. The sequenced sample consisted of naive CD4+ T cells from blood.

The CDR3 DNA is TGCAGTACCCGGACAGGACGCTACGAGCAGTACTTC. As protein: CSTRTGRYEQYF. The rearrangement links TRBV29-1 to TRBJ2-7; 7 nucleotides agree with TRBD1. The CDR3 consists of 12 residues. Germline CDR1 is SQVTM and CDR2 is ANQGSEA.